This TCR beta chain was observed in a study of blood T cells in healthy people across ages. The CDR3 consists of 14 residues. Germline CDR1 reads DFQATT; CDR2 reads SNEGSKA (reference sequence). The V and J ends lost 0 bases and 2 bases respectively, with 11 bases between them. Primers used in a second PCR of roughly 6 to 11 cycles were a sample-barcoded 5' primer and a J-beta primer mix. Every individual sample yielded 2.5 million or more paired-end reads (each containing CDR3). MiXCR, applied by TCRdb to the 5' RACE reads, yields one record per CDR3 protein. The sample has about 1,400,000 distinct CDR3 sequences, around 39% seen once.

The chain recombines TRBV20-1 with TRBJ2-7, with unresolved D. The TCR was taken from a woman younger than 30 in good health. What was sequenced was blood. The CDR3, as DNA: TGCAGTGCTAGAGATCAAGCTACTACCTACGAGCAGTACTTC. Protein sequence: CSARDQATTYEQYF.